Listed below are T cell receptor beta chains from one sample, sequenced in a study of blood T cell repertoires in COVID-19. The assay was immunoSEQ multiplex PCR, and TCRdb's table has in-frame clones only and misses some. The data hold 50,000 to 60,000 clones, with around 85% observed a single time. Material: peripheral blood. The receptors were gathered from a woman older than 75 with COVID-19, enrolled during active disease. The CDR3 runs from the conserved cysteine through the conserved F or W. The D gene is left open where the match is weak. Size values are once, few and many counts, or a class for expanded clones, and some rows have none.

cdr3_length,d_call,j_call,clone_size,v_call,cdr3_aa,cdr3_nt
14,-,TRBJ2-7,-,TRBV5-1,CASSLYADSDEQYF,TGCGCCAGCAGCTTGTATGCCGACAGTGACGAGCAGTACTTC
14,-,TRBJ1-1,-,TRBV27,CASSLSGGGTEAFF,TGTGCCAGCAGTTTGTCGGGGGGAGGCACTGAAGCTTTCTTT
12,-,TRBJ1-5,-,TRBV10-3,CAISDSNQPQHF,TGTGCCATCAGTGACAGTAATCAGCCCCAGCATTTT
16,TRBD1,TRBJ2-2,-,TRBV18,CASSTWTGDDTGELFF,TGTGCCAGCTCAACATGGACAGGGGACGACACCGGGGAGCTGTTTTTT
14,-,TRBJ1-4,-,TRBV11-2,CASSPLLAAEKLFF,TGTGCCAGCAGCCCACTTCTGGCGGCGGAAAAACTGTTTTTT
14,TRBD2,TRBJ2-7,-,TRBV7-8,CASSVAGLGYEQYF,TGTGCCAGCAGCGTCGCGGGACTAGGGTACGAGCAGTACTTC
14,TRBD2,TRBJ2-7,-,TRBV7-8,CASSLAGTSSEQYF,TGTGCCAGCAGCTTAGCTGGGACTAGCAGCGAGCAGTACTTC
14,-,TRBJ1-2,-,TRBV5-8,CASSVYRENYGYTF,TGTGCCAGCAGCGTTTACAGGGAAAACTATGGCTACACCTTC
16,TRBD1,TRBJ2-7,-,TRBV23-1,CASSHPPTTGGYEQYF,TGCGCCAGCAGTCACCCTCCGACCACAGGGGGATACGAGCAGTACTTC
15,-,TRBJ1-2,few,TRBV11-2,CASSLEETGRGGYTF,TGTGCCAGCAGCTTAGAAGAAACAGGAAGGGGTGGCTACACCTTC
15,-,TRBJ1-6,few,TRBV19,CASSIDNAGIGPLHF,TGTGCCAGTAGTATAGATAACGCAGGAATTGGTCCCCTCCACTTT
16,-,TRBJ2-3,-,TRBV28,CASSFPPGLGTDTQYF,TGTGCCAGCAGTTTTCCCCCGGGACTCGGCACAGATACGCAGTATTTT
12,TRBD2,TRBJ2-3,-,TRBV7-2,CASSSQRERQYF,TGTGCCAGCAGCTCCCAGCGGGAGAGGCAGTATTTT
15,TRBD1,TRBJ2-1,-,TRBV11-3,CASSPAGTGYNEQFF,TGTGCCAGCAGCCCAGCCGGGACAGGGTACAATGAGCAGTTCTTC
15,TRBD2,TRBJ2-2,-,TRBV25-1,CASGGTSGRAGELFF,TGTGCCAGCGGGGGGACTAGCGGGAGGGCCGGGGAGCTGTTTTTT
16,TRBD2,TRBJ2-2,-,TRBV7-2,CASSLAGGGNTGELFF,TGTGCCAGCAGCTTAGCTGGGGGGGGAAACACCGGGGAGCTGTTTTTT
15,-,TRBJ1-6,many,TRBV9,CASSVSEFGSSPLHF,TGTGCCAGCAGCGTGTCAGAGTTCGGGTCTTCACCCCTCCACTTT
13,TRBD1,TRBJ2-7,-,TRBV7-9,CASSLAGQDRANF,TGTGCCAGCAGCTTAGCGGGACAGGATAGGGCAAACTTC